These 13 T cell receptor beta chains originate from one sample sequenced in a study of OX40 agonist ivuxolimab in advanced cancers. Libraries were prepared by immunoSEQ multiplex PCR; TCRdb keeps only in-frame clonotypes and omits some of them. The top ten clones hold 0.4% to 0.55% of a sample with tens of thousands of clones, about nine tenths of them seen once. The source was CD4+ or CD8+ T cells sorted from blood, collected in a trial of the OX40 agonist ivuxolimab. These receptors all come from an adult with an advanced solid tumor such as melanoma, head and neck, liver or kidney cancer.

The V gene is TRBV7-9, the J gene TRBJ2-1; a weak D match, TRBD2 (6 bases). CDR3 length: 14 amino acids. V gave up 0 bases and J gave up 9 bases, with 12 bases separating them. Germline CDR1 SEHNR, CDR2 FQNEAQ (reference sequence). In DNA, the CDR3 is TGTGCCAGCAGCTTAGCGGGAGGAAAGGGTGAGCAGTTCTTC. Residues: CASSLAGGKGEQFF.

The chain uses TRBV6-6 and TRBJ2-6, with D possibly TRBD2 on 6 matching bases. The CDR3 consists of 15 residues. The ends were cut back, 7 bases at V and 0 bases at J, with 10 bases in the middle. Germline assignment: CDR1 MNHNY and CDR2 SVGAGI (reference sequence). CDR3 nucleotide sequence: TGTGCCAGCACCACTAGCCTCTCTGGGGCCAACGTCCTGACTTTC. Amino acid sequence: CASTTSLSGANVLTF.

The gene calls are TRBV5-8 and TRBJ2-7; 9 bases agree with TRBD1. Germline V gene data show CDR1 as SGHTS and CDR2 as YDEGEE. This CDR3 spans 15 amino acids. The junction had 13 bases not matched to a gene; V was cut back by 4 bases and J by 8 bases. In DNA form, the CDR3 reads TGTGCCAGCAGCCCTCTGGGACAGGGATATCCACAGCAGTACTTC. Amino acids: CASSPLGQGYPQQYF.

The chain employs TRBV23-1 and TRBJ1-2; possibly TRBD1 for D (5 bases). TRBV23-1 is designated an ORF whose function remains uncertain. The V end was cut by 5 bases, the J end by 0 bases, with 10 bases between. The CDR3 runs to 14 residues. Written as DNA, the CDR3 is TGCGCCAGCAGTTCAGGGATTTCTAACTATGGCTACACCTTC. It specifies CASSSGISNYGYTF.

V gene TRBV5-1 combines with J gene TRBJ1-6; 9 bases match TRBD1. The V gene end was trimmed by 4 bases and the J gene end by 7 bases; junction bases not matched to a gene: 6. The CDR3 contains 15 residues. Per the germline V gene, CDR1 is SGHRS and CDR2 is YFSETQ. The CDR3 loop is CASSLGTGNNSPLHF. The DNA of the CDR3 is TGCGCCAGCAGCCTCGGGACAGGGAACAATTCACCCCTCCACTTT.

The chain joins TRBV29-1 to TRBJ2-7, with D maybe TRBD2 (6 bases). Germline values: CDR1 SQVTM, CDR2 ANQGSEA. This CDR3 has 14 residues. Deletions cut 7 bases from V and 0 bases from J, with 16 bases between. The CDR3 sequence: CSARGGGTSYEQYF. Here the CDR3 DNA reads TGCAGCGCTCGGGGTGGGGGGACCTCCTACGAGCAGTACTTC.

This clone was seen just once. This rearrangement joins TRBV5-1 to TRBJ1-2; 8 bases are a match to TRBD1. CDR3 length: 14 amino acids. V shed 4 bases, J shed 5 bases, and the junction held 7 bases outside the gene matches. Per the germline V gene, CDR1 is SGHRS and CDR2 is YFSETQ. The CDR3 sequence is CASSLSGQDYGYTF. CDR3 nucleotide sequence: TGCGCCAGCAGCCTATCGGGACAGGATTATGGCTACACCTTC.

V usage is TRBV5-1 and J usage is TRBJ2-7; no reliable D call. CDR1 and CDR2 (germline): SGHRS, YFSETQ. CDR3 size: 16 residues. Between the trimmed V and J ends, which lost 0 bases and 4 bases, there was a span of 17 bases. For the CDR3, the DNA is TGCGCCAGCAGCTTGGCCCTGAGATCGGCCCCTTACGAGCAGTACTTC. It translates to CASSLALRSAPYEQYF. Together with reference TRBV5-1 and TRBJ2-7, the CDR3 gives the full variable domain: KAGVTQTPRYLIKTRGQQVTLSCSPISGHRSVSWYQQTPGQGLQFLFEYFSETQRNKGNFPGRFSGRQFSNSRSEMNVSTLELGDSALYLCASSLALRSAPYEQYFGPGTRLTVT.

The CDR3 loop reads CASSSYQGLYGYTF. The CDR3 nucleotides read TGTGCCAGCAGCTCGTATCAGGGGCTCTATGGCTACACCTTC. The rearrangement joins TRBV7-9 to TRBJ1-2; D perhaps matches TRBD1 (6 bases). The CDR3 extends over 14 amino acids. Per the germline V gene, CDR1 is SEHNR and CDR2 is FQNEAQ (reference sequence). V shed 4 bases and J shed 4 bases, with 13 bases lying between them.

V is TRBV14 and J is TRBJ2-1; TRBD2 is a possible D gene (5 bases). The CDR3 totals 13 residues. The germline CDR1 and CDR2 sequences are SGHDN and FVKESK. The V gene lost 1 base and the J gene lost 6 bases, with 7 bases spanning the gap. This CDR3 is CASSQALANEQFF. DNA for the CDR3: TGTGCCAGCAGCCAAGCGCTAGCCAATGAGCAGTTCTTC.

The chain is built from TRBV6-1 and TRBJ1-1, with D perhaps TRBD1 (5 bases). V was clipped by 3 bases and J by 5 bases, with 13 bases between them. The length of the CDR3 is 14 residues. Looked up from germline, CDR1 is MNHNS and CDR2 is SASEGT. CDR3 coding DNA: TGTGCCAGCAGTGAGGAGGGCAGGGAGACTGAAGCTTTCTTT. The encoded protein is CASSEEGRETEAFF.

The rearrangement joins TRBV27 to TRBJ1-2; 8 nucleotides align to TRBD1. The CDR3 spans 15 residues. The V gene's germline CDR1 is MNHEY and CDR2 SMNVEV (reference sequence). Trimming took 6 bases from V and 4 from J; bases not matched to a gene: 10. CDR3 sequence: CASSRGQGLAYGYTF. For the CDR3, the DNA is TGTGCCAGCAGCCGAGGACAGGGCCTGGCCTATGGCTACACCTTC.

This clone showed up just a few times. The CDR3: CASLGQYSNQPQHF. In DNA, the CDR3 is TGTGCCAGTCTAGGACAGTATAGCAATCAGCCCCAGCATTTT. The chain carries TRBV7-3 and TRBJ1-5; possible D gene TRBD1, 6 bases. The CDR3 consists of 14 residues. Germline-derived CDR1 and CDR2 are SGHTA and FQGTGA. Trimming removed 9 bases from V and 0 bases from J, with 12 bases in between.